These 13 T cell receptor beta chains were all obtained from the same sample, sequenced in a study of cytomegalovirus exposure and HLA in healthy donors. The PCR made use of 60 Vbeta and 13 Jbeta primers. The protocol was immunoSEQ multiplex PCR, while the TCRdb copy is restricted to in-frame clones and leaves out a portion. Of approximately 200,000 clones listed, around 85% are singletons. Sequencing input: PBMCs. The source is a human donor in good health.

The chain carries TRBV15 and TRBJ1-2; D is undetermined. The CDR3 spans 12 residues. The ends were cut back, 9 bases at V and 4 bases at J, with 12 bases in the middle. Germline assignment: CDR1 LNHNV and CDR2 YYDKDF (reference sequence). Here the CDR3 reads CATYGSGYGYTF. DNA for the CDR3: TGTGCCACTTACGGGTCTGGCTATGGCTACACCTTC.

The V gene is TRBV11-2, the J gene TRBJ2-5; 8 nucleotides align to TRBD2. There are 16 residues in the CDR3. V gave up 4 bases and J gave up 2 bases; unmatched junction bases: 9. Per the germline V gene, CDR1 is SGHAT and CDR2 is FQNNGV. CDR3 DNA sequence: TGTGCCAGCAGCTCCCAGGAAACGGGAGGGCAAGAGACCCAGTACTTC. Translation: CASSSQETGGQETQYF.

The chain couples TRBV6-1 to TRBJ1-1; TRBD1 is a possible D gene (5 bases). V lost 3 bases and J lost 3, with 14 bases in between. Germline V CDR1 and CDR2: MNHNS, SASEGT. The CDR3 contains 15 residues. CDR3 bases: TGTGCCAGCAGTGATATCCCCTTCAGGGACACTGAAGCTTTCTTT. Translated: CASSDIPFRDTEAFF.

The V call is TRBV19, the J call TRBJ1-1; D perhaps matches TRBD1 (6 bases). This CDR3 region has 13 residues. The V end was cut by 7 bases, the J end by 8 bases, with 17 bases between. CDR1 and CDR2 from the germline V gene are LNHDA and SQIVND (reference sequence). The CDR3 loop is CASTGGQLGEAFF. CDR3 in DNA: TGTGCCAGTACCGGTGGACAGCTAGGAGAAGCTTTCTTT.

CDR3 sequence: CASRPDRLVEAFF. CDR3 sequence (DNA): TGTGCCAGCAGGCCGGACAGGCTGGTTGAAGCTTTCTTT. The chain carries TRBV2 and TRBJ1-1, with 7 nucleotides matching TRBD1. The CDR3 consists of 13 residues. V shed 6 bases, J shed 7 bases, and the junction held 8 bases outside the gene matches. CDR1 SNHLY and CDR2 FYNNEI come from the germline V gene. Looking up the rest from reference TRBV2 and TRBJ1-1 gives the full variable domain: EPEVTQTPSHQVTQMGQEVILRCVPISNHLYFYWYRQILGQKVEFLVSFYNNEISEKSEIFDDQFSVERPDGSNFTLKIRSTKLEDSAMYFCASRPDRLVEAFFGQGTRLTVV.

The chain couples TRBV5-6 to TRBJ1-2; 8 bases map to TRBD1. Germline-derived CDR1 and CDR2 are SGHDT and YYEEEE. J gave up 4 bases and V 1 base, and 12 bases lay outside the gene matches. There are 17 residues in the CDR3. This CDR3 is CASSLSQGAIASYGYTF. As DNA, the CDR3 is TGTGCCAGCAGCTTGAGTCAGGGGGCGATTGCCTCCTATGGCTACACCTTC.

Details on this clone: At one end, the junction sequence differs from germline, possibly due to a read error. This chain connects TRBV7-9 to TRBJ2-7; 9 positions agree with TRBD2. Germline assignment: CDR1 SEHNR and CDR2 FQNEAQ (reference sequence). The CDR3 loop spans 14 amino acids. DNA of the CDR3: TGTTCCAGCAGCTTGGGACTAGCACCGTACGAGCAGTACTTC. Protein: CSSSLGLAPYEQYF.

V and J are TRBV4-2 and TRBJ2-7; 8 positions match TRBD1. V shed 3 bases and J 3 bases; nucleotides not matched to a gene: 4. Germline V gene data show CDR1 as LGHNA and CDR2 as YNFKEQ. This CDR3 spans 14 amino acids. The CDR3: CASSHGTGYYEQYF. CDR3 nucleotides: TGTGCCAGCAGCCACGGGACAGGTTACTACGAGCAGTACTTC.

This clone was detected only once. The chain combines TRBV6-6 with TRBJ2-5; 9 nucleotides line up with TRBD1. The DNA end is a closer match to TRBJ2-7, so the J assignment may be wrong. CDR1 is MNHNY, CDR2 SVGAGI, per germline (reference sequence). The CDR3 sequence is 15 residues long. DNA for the CDR3: TGTGCCAGCAGCTACCGGGACAGGGCTGGCTACGAGCAGTACTTC. Translation gives CASSYRDRAGYEQYF.

J is TRBJ2-7 and V is TRBV7-9, with 7 positions matching TRBD1. The CDR3 consists of 12 residues. V lost 3 bases and J lost 8; bases outside the gene matches: 4. In germline, CDR1 is SEHNR, CDR2 FQNEAQ (reference sequence). The DNA for the CDR3 is TGTGCCAGCAGCTTGGGACAGAACCAGCAGTACTTC. As protein: CASSLGQNQQYF. Looking up the rest from reference TRBV7-9 and TRBJ2-7 gives the full variable domain: DTGVSQNPRHKITKRGQNVTFRCDPISEHNRLYWYRQTLGQGPEFLTYFQNEAQLEKSRLLSDRFSAERPKGSFSTLEIQRTEQGDSAMYLCASSLGQNQQYFGPGTRLTVT.

V is TRBV7-2 and J is TRBJ1-4, with TRBD1 matching 7 bases. The CDR3 contains 16 residues. V was pared by 5 bases and J by 6 bases, with 12 bases of the junction left unmatched. CDR1 is SGHTA and CDR2 is FQGNSA in the germline V gene. The CDR3 is CASSEGPDRMDEKLFF. In DNA form, the CDR3 reads TGTGCCAGCAGCGAAGGACCGGACAGGATGGATGAAAAACTGTTTTTT.

The CDR3, as DNA: TGTGCCAGCAGTTACTCTCCAGGTTCATTTTATGGCTACACCTTC. This sequence encodes CASSYSPGSFYGYTF. The chain carries TRBV6-5 and TRBJ1-2; D not certain. Trimming shortened V by 0 bases and J by 5 bases, and 13 bases separated the two germline ends. The germline gives CDR1 MNHEY, CDR2 SVGAGI. There are 15 residues in the CDR3.

A single count supports this clone. The chain has TRBV28 and TRBJ2-7; 13 positions match TRBD2. The CDR3 has 15 amino acids. CDR1 MDHEN and CDR2 SYDVKM come from the germline V gene. The junction had 5 bases not matched to a gene; V was cut back by 6 bases and J by 3 bases. The CDR3 nucleotides are TGTGCCAGCAGATCAGGGACTAGCGGGAACTACGAGCAGTACTTC. Its translation is CASRSGTSGNYEQYF.